These T cell receptor beta chains were read from a single sample in a study of blood T cell repertoires in COVID-19. Data came from immunoSEQ multiplex PCR; TCRdb stores just in-frame clones and leaves some out. The sample has hundreds of thousands of clones; approximately 85% are singletons. The sequenced sample was PBMCs or T cells enriched from blood (not recorded which). These receptors were taken from a woman in her 50s with acute COVID-19. Both conserved end residues are part of each CDR3. The D gene is left open where the match is weak. Clone size appears in some rows only: once, few, many, or a class for an expanded clone.

d_gene	abundance	v_gene	j_gene	CDR3aa	CDR3nt
TRBD2	-	TRBV30	TRBJ2-1	CAWRRGTSGGSEQFF	TGTGCCTGGAGACGAGGGACTAGCGGGGGGAGTGAGCAGTTCTTC
-	few	TRBV15	TRBJ2-5	CATDEGGQETQYF	TGTGCCACCGACGAGGGAGGACAAGAGACCCAGTACTTC
-	-	TRBV6-5	TRBJ1-1	CASGPGGVTEAFF	TGTGCCAGCGGTCCCGGAGGGGTTACTGAAGCTTTCTTT
TRBD1	-	TRBV18	TRBJ2-7	CASSSTGQVGYEQYF	TGTGCCAGCTCGAGTACTGGACAGGTCGGCTACGAGCAGTACTTC
TRBD2	-	TRBV24-1	TRBJ2-1	CATSDSTSGSYNEQFF	TGTGCCACCAGTGATTCGACTAGCGGGTCCTACAATGAGCAGTTCTTC
TRBD1	-	TRBV4-3	TRBJ2-7	CASSQDPTGGLYEQYF	TGCGCCAGCAGCCAAGATCCGACAGGGGGCTTGTACGAGCAGTACTTC
-	-	TRBV6-2/TRBV6-3	TRBJ1-4	CASSYREREKLFF	TGTGCCAGCAGTTACAGGGAGCGGGAAAAACTGTTTTTT
-	-	TRBV28	TRBJ2-7	CASSSFNYEQYF	TGTGCCAGCAGTTCCTTTAACTACGAGCAGTACTTC
-	-	TRBV30	TRBJ1-1	CAGGFNTEAFF	TGTGCCGGAGGATTTAACACTGAAGCTTTCTTT
-	-	TRBV2	TRBJ2-2	CASRYGQYTGELFF	TGTGCCAGCAGATACGGACAGTACACCGGGGAGCTGTTTTTT
TRBD2	-	TRBV18	TRBJ2-2	CASSALAGGLKDTGELFF	TGTGCCAGCTCAGCACTAGCGGGGGGCCTGAAGGACACCGGGGAGCTGTTTTTT
TRBD1	-	TRBV9	TRBJ1-1	CASSPQGAVNTEAFF	TGTGCCAGCAGTCCACAGGGGGCCGTTAACACTGAAGCTTTCTTT
-	-	TRBV19	TRBJ1-2	CASSAALYGYTF	TGTGCCAGTAGTGCGGCCCTCTATGGCTACACCTTC
TRBD2	-	TRBV18	TRBJ2-3	CASSPRPAGGLDTQYF	TGTGCCAGCTCACCACGGCCAGCGGGGGGGTTGGATACGCAGTATTTT
TRBD1	-	TRBV7-9	TRBJ1-5	CASSTGQGGSNQPQHF	TGTGCCAGCAGCACCGGACAGGGTGGGAGCAATCAGCCCCAGCATTTT
TRBD1	-	TRBV4-1	TRBJ1-6	CASSPGQGHSPLHF	TGCGCCAGCAGCCCGGGACAGGGTCATTCACCCCTCCACTTT
TRBD1	-	TRBV5-1	TRBJ1-1	CASSSTWDRAAEAFF	TGCGCCAGCAGCTCAACTTGGGACAGGGCGGCTGAAGCTTTCTTT
-	-	TRBV5-1	TRBJ1-4	CASSLAGGSNTEKLFF	TGCGCCAGCAGCTTGGCGGGGGGCAGTAATACTGAAAAACTGTTTTTT
TRBD1	once	TRBV4-1	TRBJ1-1	CASSRGTGGAGTEAFF	TGCGCCAGCAGCCGGGGGACAGGGGGCGCGGGCACTGAAGCTTTCTTT
TRBD1	once	TRBV30	TRBJ1-5	CAWSEGADQPQHF	TGTGCCTGGAGTGAGGGGGCTGATCAGCCCCAGCATTTT
TRBD1	-	TRBV3-1/TRBV3-2	TRBJ1-5	CASSQGGGTGSNQPQHF	TGTGCCAGCAGCCAAGGGGGGGGGACAGGGAGCAATCAGCCCCAGCATTTT
TRBD1	-	TRBV6-5	TRBJ1-1	CASSYATGGNTEAFF	TGTGCCAGCAGTTACGCGACAGGGGGAAACACTGAAGCTTTCTTT
-	-	TRBV27	TRBJ1-2	CASSLSGRDGYTF	TGTGCCAGCAGTTTATCAGGGCGGGATGGCTACACCTTC
-	-	TRBV5-1	TRBJ2-2	CASSQTRSGELFF	TGCGCCAGCAGCCAAACGCGGTCCGGGGAGCTGTTTTTT
TRBD1	-	TRBV30	TRBJ1-4	CAWSWTGNEKLFF	TGTGCCTGGAGTTGGACAGGGAATGAAAAACTGTTTTTT
-	-	TRBV15	TRBJ2-3	CATSRAQVTDTQYF	TGTGCCACCAGCAGGGCGCAGGTCACAGATACGCAGTATTTT
TRBD2	-	TRBV5-4	TRBJ2-7	CASRSLRSGGPAGEQYF	TGTGCCAGCAGGAGCTTACGTAGCGGGGGGCCAGCTGGGGAGCAGTACTTC
TRBD1	-	TRBV2	TRBJ1-5	CASRPGQGRYQPQHF	TGTGCCAGCAGACCCGGACAGGGAAGATATCAGCCCCAGCATTTT
TRBD1	-	TRBV19	TRBJ1-4	CASSQGQEKLFF	TGTGCCAGTTCACAGGGGCAGGAAAAACTGTTTTTT
TRBD1	few	TRBV6-1	TRBJ1-5	CASSAMGAGGRQPQHF	TGTGCCAGCAGTGCCATGGGAGCAGGGGGGCGACAGCCCCAGCATTTT
TRBD1	once	TRBV10-3	TRBJ1-2	CAISAGTANYGYTF	TGTGCCATCAGTGCAGGGACAGCTAACTATGGCTACACCTTC
TRBD1	-	TRBV30	TRBJ1-6	CAWLRDSNSPLHF	TGTGCCTGGCTTCGGGACAGTAATTCACCCCTCCACTTT
TRBD2	-	TRBV4-1	TRBJ2-5	CASSLAGGRRGETQYF	TGCGCCAGCAGCTTAGCGGGGGGGCGCCGTGGAGAGACCCAGTACTTC